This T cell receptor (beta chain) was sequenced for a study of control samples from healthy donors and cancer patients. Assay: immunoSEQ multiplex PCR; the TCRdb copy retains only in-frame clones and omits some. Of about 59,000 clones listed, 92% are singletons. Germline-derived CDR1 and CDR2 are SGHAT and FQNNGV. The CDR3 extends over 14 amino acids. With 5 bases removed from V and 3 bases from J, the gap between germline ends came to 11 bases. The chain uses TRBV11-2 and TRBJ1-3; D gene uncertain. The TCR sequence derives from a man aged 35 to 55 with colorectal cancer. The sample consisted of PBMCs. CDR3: CASSARAGGNTIYF. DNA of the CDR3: TGTGCCAGCAGCGCAAGGGCGGGTGGAAACACCATATATTTT.